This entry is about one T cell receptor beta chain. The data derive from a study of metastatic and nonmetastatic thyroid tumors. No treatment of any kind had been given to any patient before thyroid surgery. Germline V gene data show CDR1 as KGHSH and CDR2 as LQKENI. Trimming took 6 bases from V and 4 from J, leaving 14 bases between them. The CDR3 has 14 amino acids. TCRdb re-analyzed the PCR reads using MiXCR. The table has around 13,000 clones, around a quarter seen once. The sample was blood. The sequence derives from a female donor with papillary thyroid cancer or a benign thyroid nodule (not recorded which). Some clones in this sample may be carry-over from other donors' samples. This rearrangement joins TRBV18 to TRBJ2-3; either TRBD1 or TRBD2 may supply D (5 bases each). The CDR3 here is CASSPRGGPDTQYF. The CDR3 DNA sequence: TGTGCCAGCTCCCCCCGGGGCGGACCAGATACGCAGTATTTT.